These 5 T cell receptor beta chains share one sample of origin, sequenced in a study of Ad26.COV2.S vaccination and SARS-CoV-2 variants. The method was immunoSEQ multiplex PCR; TCRdb's version includes in-frame clones alone and lacks a portion of them. Of about 350,000 clones detected, roughly 84% appear once; the ten largest clones hold 2.5% to 3.5%. Treatment of the sample: approximately 18 received Ad26.COV2.S at low or high dose, single or two shots; a few received placebo; per-sample allocation not given. Specimen acquisition occurred on day 63 following the initial vaccine or placebo injection. Sequenced here: peripheral blood, sampled in a trial of Ad26.COV2.S vaccine versus placebo. The source of these receptors is a person between 18 and 60 years old who received the Ad26.COV2.S COVID-19 vaccine or a placebo.

The V call is TRBV5-5, the J call TRBJ2-7, with a possible D match to TRBD1 (6 bases). The CDR3 spans 16 residues. V was cut by 4 bases and J by 0 bases, with 17 bases left in between. Germline V lookup: CDR1 SGHKS, CDR2 YYEKEE (reference sequence). The CDR3 DNA reads as TGTGCCAGCAGCATAAAACAGGGAATCACCTCCTACGAGCAGTACTTC. Translated, it gives CASSIKQGITSYEQYF.

To note about this clone: The sample holds other DNA sequences that translate to the same CDR3. The rearrangement links TRBV18 to TRBJ2-7; D is uncertain. CDR1 is KGHSH and CDR2 is LQKENI in the germline V gene. V lost 1 base and J 1 base, leaving 8 bases between the germline ends. This CDR3 is 14 amino acids long. CDR3 bases: TGTGCCAGCTCACCACGGACGGATTCCTACGAGCAGTACTTC. It translates to CASSPRTDSYEQYF.

This chain uses TRBV6-5 with TRBJ2-2; maybe TRBD2 (6 bases). CDR3 size: 13 residues. The ends were cut back, 7 bases at V and 7 bases at J, with 13 bases in the middle. From germline, CDR1 is MNHEY and CDR2 SVGAGI. The CDR3 spells CASTSTAGGELFF. The DNA of the CDR3 is TGTGCCAGCACCTCAACAGCGGGCGGGGAGCTGTTTTTT.

The rearrangement uses TRBV19 and TRBJ2-1; no firm D call. This CDR3 has 13 residues. V lost 1 base to trimming and J lost 8 bases, with 9 bases between them. CDR1 LNHDA and CDR2 SQIVND come from the germline V gene (reference sequence). In DNA, the CDR3 is TGTGCCAGTAGTATAGTCCAATCGGATGAGCAGTTCTTC. Translation gives CASSIVQSDEQFF. Based on the CDR3 plus reference TRBV19 and TRBJ2-1, the full variable domain is DGGITQSPKYLFRKEGQNVTLSCEQNLNHDAMYWYRQDPGQGLRLIYYSQIVNDFQKGDIAEGYSVSREKKESFPLTVTSAQKNPTAFYLCASSIVQSDEQFFGPGTRLTVL.

The CDR3 DNA follows: TGTGCCAGCAGCCAAGATAGGAAACGGAGCGGGGGGGTCCCCGCTGATACGCAGTATTTT. This gives the protein CASSQDRKRSGGVPADTQYF. The V gene is TRBV3-1 (or the pseudogene TRBV3-2), the J gene TRBJ2-3; TRBD2 matches at 10 bases. The CDR3 runs 20 residues. CDR1 LGHDT and CDR2 YNNKEL come from the germline V gene (reference sequence). After removal of 0 bases from V and 6 bases from J, the junction contained 18 bases not matched to a gene.